This T cell receptor beta chain was captured in a study of blood T cell repertoires in COVID-19. The CDR3 sequence is 14 residues long. Germline values: CDR1 KGHSH, CDR2 LQKENI. J was trimmed by 4 bases and V by 2 bases; bases with no gene match: 1. TCRdb's table, derived via immunoSEQ multiplex PCR, lists solely in-frame clones and lacks some. Here the sample spans approximately 280,000 clones, 85% being singletons. Two negative PCRs, clearance, or symptom resolution had been documented for recovered Cohort 3 donors. As to this clone: Other DNA variants within this sample encode the same CDR3.

The gene calls are TRBV18 and TRBJ2-7, with TRBD1 matching 11 bases. Sequencing was performed on PBMCs or T cells enriched from blood (not recorded which). This clonotype was obtained from a woman aged 50 to 60 who had recovered from COVID-19. DNA of the CDR3: TGTGCCAGCTCACCAGGGACAGGGGGATACGAGCAGTACTTC. Translation: CASSPGTGGYEQYF.